These 26 T cell receptor beta chains originate from one sample sequenced in a study of Ad26.COV2.S vaccination and SARS-CoV-2 variants. Stated treatment: about 20 received Ad26.COV2.S at low or high dose, single or two shots; several received placebo; per-sample allocation not given. Sample collection was performed on day 63 after the first vaccine or placebo injection. TCRdb's copy holds only in-frame clones and misses some; the assay was immunoSEQ multiplex PCR. Among about 480,000 clones listed, roughly nine tenths were seen once. Sequencing was performed on peripheral blood, taken in a trial of Ad26.COV2.S vaccine versus placebo. The receptors stem from a person between 18 and 60 years old who received the Ad26.COV2.S COVID-19 vaccine or a placebo.

This chain joins TRBV2 and TRBJ2-7, with D possibly TRBD2 on 6 matching bases. The CDR3 has 16 residues. V lost 9 bases to trimming and J lost 0 bases, with 21 bases between them. Germline V gene data show CDR1 as SNHLY and CDR2 as FYNNEI. CDR3 coding DNA: TGTGCCAGTCCACCCCCGGGACTCCGAAGCTCCTACGAGCAGTACTTC. Protein product: CASPPPGLRSSYEQYF.

The chain couples TRBV5-4 to TRBJ2-7; D unresolved. The V end was cut by 1 base, the J end by 9 bases, with 11 bases between. This CDR3 region has 12 residues. Germline CDR1 reads SGHNT; CDR2 reads YYREEE (reference sequence). CDR3 sequence reads: CASSLRTTRQYF. CDR3 DNA: TGTGCCAGCAGCTTGAGGACGACAAGGCAGTACTTC.

As regards this clone: Other DNA sequences from this sample encode an identical CDR3 as well. The chain recombines TRBV5-1 with TRBJ2-2, with D uncertain. CDR1 SGHRS and CDR2 YFSETQ come from the germline V gene. The germline V and J ends were trimmed by 0 bases and 1 base, with 7 bases remaining between them. The CDR3 is 15 residues long. The DNA for the CDR3 is TGCGCCAGCAGCTTGGTTCGGGTGAACACCGGGGAGCTGTTTTTT. Protein sequence: CASSLVRVNTGELFF.

This chain connects TRBV9 to TRBJ2-7; no clear D. The CDR3 consists of 14 residues. Germline CDR1 SGDLS, CDR2 YYNGEE. Trimming left V 0 bases short and J 0 bases short, with 7 bases between. CDR3 coding DNA: TGTGCCAGCAGCGTAGGAAGCGACTCCTACGAGCAGTACTTC. Amino acids: CASSVGSDSYEQYF.

V and J are TRBV9 and TRBJ2-6, with 15 bases fitting TRBD2. Germline V gene sequence: CDR1 SGDLS, CDR2 YYNGEE. The trim removed 0 bases at V and 2 bases at J, leaving 9 bases unmatched. The length of the CDR3 is 21 residues. CDR3 sequence reads: CASSVESGWTSGRAGANVLTF. The CDR3, as DNA: TGTGCCAGCAGCGTAGAATCGGGGTGGACTAGCGGGAGGGCTGGGGCCAACGTCCTGACTTTC. Full variable domain (remainder filled in from reference TRBV9 and TRBJ2-6): DSGVTQTPKHLITATGQRVTLRCSPRSGDLSVYWYQQSLDQGLQFLIQYYNGEERAKGNILERFSAQQFPDLHSELNLSSLELGDSALYFCASSVESGWTSGRAGANVLTFGAGSRLTVL.

This chain connects TRBV6-2 or TRBV6-3 to TRBJ2-7; perhaps D is TRBD1 or TRBD2 (5 bases each). This CDR3 is 18 amino acids long. The V gene lost 6 bases and the J gene lost 4 bases, with 28 bases spanning the gap. The germline V gene encodes CDR1 MNHEY and CDR2 SVGEGT. The CDR3 protein is CASSPRVFTARGEYEQYF. Here the CDR3 DNA reads TGTGCCAGCAGCCCCCGGGTTTTCACAGCGAGAGGGGAATACGAGCAGTACTTC.

The rearrangement joins TRBV27 to TRBJ1-1; D possibly corresponds to TRBD1 (6 bases). Germline V lookup: CDR1 MNHEY, CDR2 SMNVEV (reference sequence). Trimming removed 1 base from V and 3 bases from J, with 12 bases in between. This CDR3 has 15 residues. This CDR3 is CASSLWRGADTEAFF. The DNA of the CDR3 is TGTGCCAGCAGTTTATGGCGGGGGGCCGACACTGAAGCTTTCTTT.

This chain joins TRBV19 and TRBJ1-5; D is possibly TRBD1 (5 bases). Germline CDR1 is LNHDA and CDR2 is SQIVND (reference sequence). Trimming stripped 7 bases from V and 5 bases from J, with 12 bases between. CDR3 length equals 13 residues. CDR3 bases: TGTGCCAGTAATTCTGGGGACCATCAGCCCCAGCATTTT. This codes for CASNSGDHQPQHF.

The V call is TRBV30, the J call TRBJ2-3, with D possibly matching TRBD2 (6 bases). The CDR3 covers 15 residues. Between the trimmed V and J ends, which lost 3 bases and 3 bases, there was a span of 16 bases. CDR1 GTSNPN and CDR2 SVGIG come from the germline V gene (reference sequence). The CDR3 spells CAWSQRAGRTDTQYF. For the CDR3, the DNA is TGTGCCTGGAGCCAAAGGGCCGGGAGAACAGATACGCAGTATTTT.

This CDR3 reads CASRPPGQYGYTF. Here the CDR3 DNA reads TGTGCCAGTAGACCCCCGGGACAATATGGCTACACCTTC. The chain couples TRBV19 to TRBJ1-2; D perhaps matches TRBD1 (6 bases). Trimming left V 6 bases short and J 5 bases short, with 13 bases between. The germline V gene has CDR1 LNHDA and CDR2 SQIVND (reference sequence). This CDR3 is built from 13 residues.

The sample holds one count of this clone. The rearrangement uses TRBV5-1 and TRBJ2-5, with D tentatively TRBD1 (6 bases). The V and J ends lost 1 base and 4 bases respectively, with 11 bases between them. Germline values: CDR1 SGHRS, CDR2 YFSETQ. This CDR3 has 14 amino acids. Here the CDR3 DNA reads TGCGCCAGCAGCTTGATCCAGGGGCGAGAGACCCAGTACTTC. Residues: CASSLIQGRETQYF.

CDR3 nucleotides: TGTGCCAGCAGCCCCCAGGGGCCCACAGATACGCAGTATTTT. Encoded protein: CASSPQGPTDTQYF. The V gene is TRBV28, the J gene TRBJ2-3, with a weak D call TRBD1 (6 bases). This CDR3 spans 14 amino acids. V shed 6 bases and J shed 2 bases, with 12 bases lying between them. Germline values: CDR1 MDHEN, CDR2 SYDVKM.

This chain uses TRBV4-2 with TRBJ2-7; 7 positions match TRBD1. After removal of 1 base from V and 5 bases from J, the junction contained 11 bases not matched to a gene. This CDR3 is built from 16 residues. The germline CDR1 and CDR2 sequences are LGHNA and YNFKEQ. The CDR3 spells CASSQVTQGVYHEQYF. CDR3 DNA sequence: TGTGCCAGCAGCCAAGTCACGCAGGGGGTCTACCACGAGCAGTACTTC.

V and J are TRBV20-1 and TRBJ2-3, with no clear D. The CDR3 sequence is 11 residues long. Trimming removed 6 bases at V and 8 bases at J, with 12 bases between. CDR1 and CDR2 (germline): DFQATT, SNEGSKA (reference sequence). In DNA, the CDR3 is TGCAGTGCCTTCTTGCAGGTTACGCAGTATTTT. As protein: CSAFLQVTQYF.

The chain has TRBV9 and TRBJ2-2; D could derive from TRBD1 or TRBD2 (5 bases each). V was shortened by 1 base and J by 1 base, with 11 bases between the two germline ends. Germline values: CDR1 SGDLS, CDR2 YYNGEE. The CDR3 contains 16 residues. The CDR3 loop reads CASSVRDLRNTGELFF. The CDR3 DNA reads TGTGCCAGCAGCGTACGGGACCTAAGGAACACCGGGGAGCTGTTTTTT.

DNA of the CDR3: TGTGCCAGCAGCTTAGGAGCGCGCATCCAAGAGACCCAGTACTTC. This gives the protein CASSLGARIQETQYF. The genes are TRBV7-6 and TRBJ2-5, with D unclear. The germline V gene encodes CDR1 SGHVS and CDR2 FNYEAQ. This CDR3 contains 15 residues. The V end lost 1 base, the J end lost 1 base, and 10 bases lay between the germline ends. The complete variable domain, with remaining parts taken from reference TRBV7-6 and TRBJ2-5, reads GAGVSQSPRYKVTKRGQDVALRCDPISGHVSLYWYRQALGQGPEFLTYFNYEAQQDKSGLPNDRFSAERPEGSISTLTIQRTEQRDSAMYRCASSLGARIQETQYFGPGTRLLVL.

The gene calls are TRBV30 and TRBJ2-5; TRBD2 aligns across 16 bases. The CDR3 has 19 residues. Germline loops: CDR1 GTSNPN, CDR2 SVGIG (reference sequence). The V segment lost 7 bases and the J segment 0 bases; nucleotides outside the gene matches: 14. CDR3 nucleotides: TGTGCCTCCCATGAGGGACTAGCGGGAGGGCCTTACGACCAAGAGACCCAGTACTTC. Translating gives CASHEGLAGGPYDQETQYF.

The V call is TRBV9, the J call TRBJ2-3; D is perhaps TRBD2 (5 bases). Trimming left V 4 bases short and J 4 bases short, with 13 bases between. From germline, CDR1 is SGDLS and CDR2 YYNGEE. The CDR3 consists of 14 residues. CDR3 coding DNA: TGTGCCAGCAGCTACCGACCGAGGGCAGATACGCAGTATTTT. It yields the protein CASSYRPRADTQYF.

The CDR3 region is CASSPGAGREAFF. For the CDR3, the DNA is TGTGCCAGCAGCCCGGGTGCGGGCCGTGAAGCTTTCTTT. The chain is built from TRBV7-6 and TRBJ1-1; D is undetermined. The length of the CDR3 is 13 residues. V lost 5 bases and J 7 bases, leaving 14 bases between the germline ends. The V gene's germline CDR1 is SGHVS and CDR2 FNYEAQ.

The table lists this clone with a count of one. V usage is TRBV9 and J usage is TRBJ1-2; no clear D. Germline V gene lookup returns CDR1 SGDLS and CDR2 YYNGEE. Trimming took 4 bases from V and 0 from J, leaving 16 bases between them. This CDR3 is built from 16 residues. The CDR3 DNA reads as TGTGCCAGCAGCCCACGCGGAGGCCCCACTAACTATGGCTACACCTTC. It is translated as CASSPRGGPTNYGYTF.

This clone was counted once. The chain employs TRBV28 and TRBJ2-5, with 9 nucleotides matching TRBD2. The CDR3 loop spans 14 amino acids. Germline V gives CDR1 MDHEN, CDR2 SYDVKM. V dropped 6 bases and J dropped 14; count of bases not matched to a gene: 16. CDR3 region: CASSLPRREGLPYF. CDR3 nucleotide sequence: TGTGCCAGCAGCCTACCTCGGCGGGAGGGCCTGCCATACTTC.

This chain joins TRBV23-1 and TRBJ1-1; D may be TRBD1 (5 bases). Being an ORF, TRBV23-1 has a function that is uncertain. The V end was cut by 10 bases, the J end by 1 base, with 25 bases between. This CDR3 is 17 amino acids long. In nucleotides, the CDR3 is TGCGCCAACGACAGACCACATCCCCCCGCAGCGAACACTGAAGCTTTCTTT. It yields the protein CANDRPHPPAANTEAFF.

CDR3 in amino acids: CASAPPRGGEAFF. The CDR3 region has the DNA TGTGCCAGCGCCCCCCCCCGGGGGGGGGAAGCTTTCTTT. The chain is built from TRBV4-2 and TRBJ1-1, with D possibly being TRBD1 (5 bases). This CDR3 spans 13 amino acids. With 8 bases removed from V and 8 bases from J, the gap between germline ends came to 18 bases. Looked up from germline, CDR1 is LGHNA and CDR2 is YNFKEQ.

This rearrangement joins TRBV27 to TRBJ2-6; TRBD1 agrees at 9 bases. The CDR3 length is 16 residues. Germline CDR1 reads MNHEY; CDR2 reads SMNVEV (reference sequence). The trim removed 7 bases at V and 0 bases at J, leaving 4 bases unmatched. CDR3 sequence reads: CASTGQGSSGANVLTF. The CDR3 DNA is TGTGCCAGCACCGGACAGGGGAGCTCTGGGGCCAACGTCCTGACTTTC.

In this sample, this clone turned up once. The chain is built from TRBV6-5 and TRBJ1-2, with a tentative D call TRBD1 (6 bases). The V end lost 8 bases, the J end lost 1 base, and 17 bases lay between the germline ends. CDR3 length: 15 amino acids. Looked up from germline, CDR1 is MNHEY and CDR2 is SVGAGI. The CDR3 sequence is CASHSAGGGNYGYTF. The CDR3 region has the DNA TGTGCCAGCCATTCGGCCGGGGGCGGTAACTATGGCTACACCTTC.

This chain links TRBV6-5 with TRBJ2-7; D may be TRBD2 (6 bases). V was cut by 5 bases and J by 5 bases, with 13 bases left in between. There are 13 residues in the CDR3. The germline V gene has CDR1 MNHEY and CDR2 SVGAGI. The CDR3 is CASSPTRGNEQYF. CDR3 coding DNA: TGTGCCAGCAGTCCAACCCGGGGGAACGAGCAGTACTTC.